A single sample is the source of the 9 T cell receptor beta chains below, sequenced in a study of cytotoxic CD8 clonotypes in ibrutinib-treated CLL. TCRdb keeps only in-frame clones here, not all; method: immunoSEQ multiplex PCR. The data contain about 130,000 clones, roughly 76% of them singletons. This material consisted of PBMCs, taken after 24 months of ibrutinib treatment. The receptor source for this set is a human donor with chronic lymphocytic leukemia.

J is TRBJ1-1 and V is TRBV27, with 7 bases matching TRBD1. V lost 1 base and J lost 0; bases outside the gene matches: 2. Germline lookup yields CDR1 MNHEY and CDR2 SMNVEV (reference sequence). The CDR3 spans 15 residues. CDR3 loop: CASSLWGQLNTEAFF. Written as DNA, the CDR3 is TGTGCCAGCAGTTTATGGGGACAGTTGAACACTGAAGCTTTCTTT.

The chain combines TRBV10-3 with TRBJ2-1, with 8 bases that match TRBD2. This CDR3 is built from 15 residues. After removal of 6 bases from V and 8 bases from J, the junction contained 12 bases not matched to a gene. The V gene's germline CDR1 is ENHRY and CDR2 SYGVKD. The CDR3 bases are TGTGCCATCAGCCAGAGCGGGGGCCCCTTGGATGAGCAGTTCTTC. Its translation is CAISQSGGPLDEQFF.

DNA for the CDR3: TGCGCCAGCAGCTGGGACAGCCACACAGATACGCAGTATTTT. It is translated as CASSWDSHTDTQYF. The chain joins TRBV5-1 to TRBJ2-3, with TRBD1 matching over 7 bases. The CDR3 loop spans 14 amino acids. Germline V gives CDR1 SGHRS, CDR2 YFSETQ. V was clipped by 3 bases and J by 2 bases; unmatched bases: 3. Filled out from reference TRBV5-1 and TRBJ2-3, the complete variable domain reads KAGVTQTPRYLIKTRGQQVTLSCSPISGHRSVSWYQQTPGQGLQFLFEYFSETQRNKGNFPGRFSGRQFSNSRSEMNVSTLELGDSALYLCASSWDSHTDTQYFGPGTRLTVL.

Note on this clone: The same CDR3 arises from other DNA sequences in this sample as well. The J gene is TRBJ1-5, the V gene TRBV18; no definite D call. V lost 2 bases and J lost 4, with 6 bases in between. The length of the CDR3 is 13 residues. Looked up from germline, CDR1 is KGHSH and CDR2 is LQKENI. CDR3 region: CASSPGQNQPQHF. The CDR3 DNA sequence: TGTGCCAGCTCACCAGGGCAAAATCAGCCCCAGCATTTT.

V gene TRBV5-6 combines with J gene TRBJ2-7; no firm D call. This CDR3 is built from 12 residues. Per germline, CDR1 SGHDT and CDR2 YYEEEE. Trimming cost V 0 bases and J 5 bases, with 6 bases left between them. CDR3 bases: TGTGCCAGCAGCTTGGTTGGGGACGAGCAGTACTTC. It is translated as CASSLVGDEQYF.

This clone was observed many times. This sample also contains other DNA sequences that code for the same CDR3. The V gene is TRBV9, the J gene TRBJ2-3; the D is unclear. The V end was cut by 0 bases, the J end by 1 base, with 9 bases between. Germline CDR1 reads SGDLS; CDR2 reads YYNGEE. This CDR3 region has 15 residues. The CDR3 sequence: CASSVGSSGTDTQYF. The DNA of the CDR3 is TGTGCCAGCAGCGTAGGGAGTAGTGGCACAGATACGCAGTATTTT.

This clone was detected once. This chain uses TRBV6-6 with TRBJ2-1, with 7 positions matching TRBD2. The germline V gene encodes CDR1 MNHNY and CDR2 SVGAGI (reference sequence). J lost 9 bases, V lost 4 bases, and 6 bases had no gene match. This CDR3 spans 13 amino acids. This chain's CDR3 is CASSWAGVGEQFF. CDR3 sequence (DNA): TGTGCCAGCAGTTGGGCGGGAGTCGGTGAGCAGTTCTTC.

The rearrangement links TRBV18 to TRBJ1-1, with D possibly TRBD1 on 5 matching bases. V gave up 1 base and J gave up 6 bases, with 12 bases separating them. The length of the CDR3 is 14 residues. Looked up from germline, CDR1 is KGHSH and CDR2 is LQKENI. The CDR3, as DNA: TGTGCCAGCTCACCACGGGGAGGGGACCCTGAAGCTTTCTTT. Protein product: CASSPRGGDPEAFF.

V gene TRBV7-9 combines with J gene TRBJ2-1, with D possibly matching TRBD2 (6 bases). The CDR3 extends over 15 amino acids. The V gene's germline CDR1 is SEHNR and CDR2 FQNEAQ (reference sequence). V was pared by 1 base and J by 8 bases, with 15 bases between. CDR3 in DNA: TGTGCCAGCAGCTTAGGTCCAGCGGAGGGCGATGAGCAGTTCTTC. This encodes CASSLGPAEGDEQFF. The full variable domain, with the rest looked up from reference TRBV7-9 and TRBJ2-1, is DTGVSQNPRHKITKRGQNVTFRCDPISEHNRLYWYRQTLGQGPEFLTYFQNEAQLEKSRLLSDRFSAERPKGSFSTLEIQRTEQGDSAMYLCASSLGPAEGDEQFFGPGTRLTVL.